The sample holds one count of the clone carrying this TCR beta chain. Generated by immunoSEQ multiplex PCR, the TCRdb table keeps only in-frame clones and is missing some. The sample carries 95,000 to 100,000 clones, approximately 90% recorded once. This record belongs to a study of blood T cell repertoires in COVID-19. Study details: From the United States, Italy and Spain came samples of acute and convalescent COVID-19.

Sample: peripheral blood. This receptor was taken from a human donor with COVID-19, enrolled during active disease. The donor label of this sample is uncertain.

This CDR3 reads CASSYAKTGGGNTIYF. The DNA of the CDR3 is TGTGCCAGCAGTTACGCCAAGACAGGGGGAGGAAACACCATATATTTT. The genes are TRBV6-5 and TRBJ1-3; TRBD1 aligns across 9 bases. The CDR3 consists of 16 residues. V trimming: 2 bases; J trimming: 4 bases; junction bases outside the gene matches: 6. Germline CDR1 is MNHEY and CDR2 is SVGAGI.